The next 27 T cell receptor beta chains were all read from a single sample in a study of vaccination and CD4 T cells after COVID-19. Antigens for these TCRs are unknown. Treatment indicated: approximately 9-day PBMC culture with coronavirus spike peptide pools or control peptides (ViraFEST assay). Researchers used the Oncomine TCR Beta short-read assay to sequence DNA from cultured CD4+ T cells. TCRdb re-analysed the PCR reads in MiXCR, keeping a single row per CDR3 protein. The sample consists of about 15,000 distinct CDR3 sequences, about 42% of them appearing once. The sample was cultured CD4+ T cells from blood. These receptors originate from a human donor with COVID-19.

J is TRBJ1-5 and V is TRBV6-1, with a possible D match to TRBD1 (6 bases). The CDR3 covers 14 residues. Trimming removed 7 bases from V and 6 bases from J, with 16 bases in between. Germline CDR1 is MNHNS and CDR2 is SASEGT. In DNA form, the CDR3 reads TGTGCCAGCATTGTAGCGGGAGGGGGTCAGCCCCAGCATTTT. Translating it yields CASIVAGGGQPQHF.

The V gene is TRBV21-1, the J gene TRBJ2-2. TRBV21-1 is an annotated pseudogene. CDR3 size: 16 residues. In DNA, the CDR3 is TGTGCCAGCAGCAAAGTGTCAGGAACAGTCGGTGGGGAGCTGTTTTTT. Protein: CASSKVSGTVGGELFF.

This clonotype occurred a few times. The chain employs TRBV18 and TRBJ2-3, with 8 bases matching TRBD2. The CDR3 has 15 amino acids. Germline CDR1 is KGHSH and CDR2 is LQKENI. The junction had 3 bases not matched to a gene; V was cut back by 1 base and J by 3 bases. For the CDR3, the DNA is TGTGCCAGCTCACCACTAGCGGGGCCAACAGATACGCAGTATTTT. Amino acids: CASSPLAGPTDTQYF.

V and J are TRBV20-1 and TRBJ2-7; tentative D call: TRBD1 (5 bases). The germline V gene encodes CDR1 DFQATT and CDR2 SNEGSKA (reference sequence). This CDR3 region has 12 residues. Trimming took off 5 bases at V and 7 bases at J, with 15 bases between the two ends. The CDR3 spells CSADRGLREQYF. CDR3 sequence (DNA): TGCAGTGCTGATAGGGGCCTTAGGGAGCAGTACTTC.

The CDR3 DNA reads TGCGCCAGCAGCTTGGAGGGACAGGGGGGCTACGAGCAGTACTTC. As protein: CASSLEGQGGYEQYF. The V and J genes are TRBV5-1 and TRBJ2-7; 11 positions match TRBD1. J lost 3 bases, V lost 0 bases, and 2 bases had no gene match. The CDR3 runs 15 residues. Germline V gene sequence: CDR1 SGHRS, CDR2 YFSETQ.

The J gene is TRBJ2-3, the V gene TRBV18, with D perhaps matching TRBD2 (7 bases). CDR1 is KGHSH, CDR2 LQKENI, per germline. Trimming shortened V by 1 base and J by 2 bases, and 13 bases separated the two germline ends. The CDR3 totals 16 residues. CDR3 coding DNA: TGTGCCAGCTCACCACTATTGGCGGGGGCCACAGATACGCAGTATTTT. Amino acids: CASSPLLAGATDTQYF.

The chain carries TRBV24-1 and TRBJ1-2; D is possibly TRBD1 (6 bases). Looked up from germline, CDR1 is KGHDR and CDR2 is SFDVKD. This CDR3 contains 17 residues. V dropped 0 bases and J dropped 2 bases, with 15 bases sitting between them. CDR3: CATSDLGDMVRNYGYTF. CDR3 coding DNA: TGTGCCACCAGTGATTTGGGGGACATGGTCAGGAACTATGGCTACACCTTC.

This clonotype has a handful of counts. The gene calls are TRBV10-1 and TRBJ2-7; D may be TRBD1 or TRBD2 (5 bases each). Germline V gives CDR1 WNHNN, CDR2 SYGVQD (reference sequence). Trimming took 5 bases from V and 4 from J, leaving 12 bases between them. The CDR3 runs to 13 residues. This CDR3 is CASSPWGRYEQYF. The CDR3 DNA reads TGCGCCAGCAGTCCTTGGGGGAGATACGAGCAGTACTTC.

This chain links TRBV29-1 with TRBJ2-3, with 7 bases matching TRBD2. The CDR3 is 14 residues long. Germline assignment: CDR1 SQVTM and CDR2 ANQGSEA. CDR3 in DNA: TGCGGCGCCACCGTCAGCGGGGGCACAGATACGCAGTATTTT. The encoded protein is CGATVSGGTDTQYF.

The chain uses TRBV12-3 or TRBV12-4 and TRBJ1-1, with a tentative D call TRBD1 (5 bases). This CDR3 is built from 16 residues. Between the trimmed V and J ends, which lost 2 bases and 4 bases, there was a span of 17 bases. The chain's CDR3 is CASSLNVGGGGTEAFF. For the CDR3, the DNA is TGTGCCAGCAGTTTAAATGTTGGGGGAGGCGGCACTGAAGCTTTCTTT.

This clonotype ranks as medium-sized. This chain's CDR3 is CASSQTGRDGYTF. The CDR3 DNA reads as TGTGCCAGCAGCCAAACAGGGAGGGATGGCTACACCTTC. The V and J genes are TRBV11-2 and TRBJ1-2, with D possibly being TRBD1 (6 bases). The CDR3 covers 13 residues. CDR1 is SGHAT and CDR2 is FQNNGV in the germline V gene. The ends were cut back, 5 bases at V and 6 bases at J, with 13 bases in the middle.

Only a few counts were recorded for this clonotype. The CDR3 here is CASSFNRGAPLHF. CDR3 nucleotide sequence: TGTGCCAGCAGCTTCAACAGGGGTGCACCCCTCCACTTT. The chain employs TRBV5-8 and TRBJ1-6; 7 nucleotides match TRBD1. The V gene end was trimmed by 2 bases and the J gene end by 11 bases; junction bases not matched to a gene: 4. CDR1 and CDR2 from the germline V gene are SGHTS and YDEGEE. This CDR3 spans 13 amino acids.

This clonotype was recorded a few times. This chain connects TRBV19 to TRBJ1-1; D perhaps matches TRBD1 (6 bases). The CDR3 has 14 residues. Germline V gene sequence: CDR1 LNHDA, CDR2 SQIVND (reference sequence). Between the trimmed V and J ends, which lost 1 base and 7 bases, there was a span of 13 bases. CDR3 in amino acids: CASSIGWGAREAFF. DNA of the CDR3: TGTGCCAGTAGTATAGGGTGGGGGGCGCGTGAAGCTTTCTTT.

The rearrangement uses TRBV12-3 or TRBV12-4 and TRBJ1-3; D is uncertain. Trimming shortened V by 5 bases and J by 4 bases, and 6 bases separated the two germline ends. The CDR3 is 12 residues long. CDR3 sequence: CASSGGGNTIYF. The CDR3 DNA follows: TGTGCCAGCAGTGGTGGAGGAAACACCATATATTTT.

The CDR3 DNA reads as TGTGCCAGCAGCTTAAGGGGGGTGTACCCCCCCTACGAGCAGTACTTC. Translated: CASSLRGVYPPYEQYF. This chain uses TRBV7-2 with TRBJ2-7; either TRBD1 or TRBD2 may supply D (6 bases each). Trimming cost V 2 bases and J 2 bases, with 16 bases left between them. Germline V lookup: CDR1 SGHTA, CDR2 FQGNSA. The CDR3 contains 16 residues.

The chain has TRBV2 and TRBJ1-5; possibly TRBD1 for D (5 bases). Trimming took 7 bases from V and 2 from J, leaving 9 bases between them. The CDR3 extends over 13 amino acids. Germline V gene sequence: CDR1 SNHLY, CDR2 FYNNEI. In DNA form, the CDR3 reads TGTGCCAGCATGGGGGATGGCAATCAGCCCCAGCATTTT. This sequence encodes CASMGDGNQPQHF.

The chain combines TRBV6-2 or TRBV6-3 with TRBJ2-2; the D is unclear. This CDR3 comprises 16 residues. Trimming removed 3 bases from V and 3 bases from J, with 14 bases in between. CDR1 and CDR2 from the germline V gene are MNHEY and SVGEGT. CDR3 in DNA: TGTGCCAGCAGTTATTACGCGGTGGTCGACACCGGGGAGCTGTTTTTT. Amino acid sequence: CASSYYAVVDTGELFF.

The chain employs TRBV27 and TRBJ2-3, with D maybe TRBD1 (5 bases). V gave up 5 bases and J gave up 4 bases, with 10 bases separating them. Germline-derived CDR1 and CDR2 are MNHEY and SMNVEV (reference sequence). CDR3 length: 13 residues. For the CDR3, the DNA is TGTGCCAGCAGTCTGCAGGGTCCAGATACGCAGTATTTT. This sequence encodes CASSLQGPDTQYF.

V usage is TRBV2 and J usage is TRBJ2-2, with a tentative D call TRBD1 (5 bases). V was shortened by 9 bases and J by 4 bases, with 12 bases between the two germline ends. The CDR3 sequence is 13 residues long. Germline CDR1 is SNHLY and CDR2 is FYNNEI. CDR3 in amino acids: CASMQGGTGELFF. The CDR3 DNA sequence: TGTGCCAGTATGCAGGGCGGCACCGGGGAGCTGTTTTTT.

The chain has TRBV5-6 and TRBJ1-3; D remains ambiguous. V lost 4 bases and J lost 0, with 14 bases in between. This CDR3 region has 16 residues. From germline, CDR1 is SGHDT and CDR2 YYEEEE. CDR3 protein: CASSPRSQRSGNTIYF. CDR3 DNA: TGTGCCAGCAGCCCCCGCTCACAGCGCTCTGGAAACACCATATATTTT.

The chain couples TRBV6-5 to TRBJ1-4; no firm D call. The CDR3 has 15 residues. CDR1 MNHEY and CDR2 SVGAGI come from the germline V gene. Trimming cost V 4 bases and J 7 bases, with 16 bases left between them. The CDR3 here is CASSSVQIGREKLFF. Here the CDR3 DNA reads TGTGCCAGCAGTTCTGTACAGATTGGGCGTGAAAAACTGTTTTTT.

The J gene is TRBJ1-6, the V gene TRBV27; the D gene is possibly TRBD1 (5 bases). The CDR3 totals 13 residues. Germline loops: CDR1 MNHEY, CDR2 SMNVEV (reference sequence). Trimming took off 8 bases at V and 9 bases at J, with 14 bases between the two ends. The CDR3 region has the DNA TGTGCCAGCGCTCCCTCGGGGGGTTCACCCCTCCACTTT. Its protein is CASAPSGGSPLHF.

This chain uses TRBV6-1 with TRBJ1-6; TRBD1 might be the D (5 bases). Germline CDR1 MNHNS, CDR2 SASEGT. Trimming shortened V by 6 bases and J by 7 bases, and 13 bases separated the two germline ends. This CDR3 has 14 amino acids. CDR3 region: CASSPGPRNSPLHF. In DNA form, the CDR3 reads TGTGCCAGCAGCCCGGGACCCCGCAATTCACCCCTCCACTTT.

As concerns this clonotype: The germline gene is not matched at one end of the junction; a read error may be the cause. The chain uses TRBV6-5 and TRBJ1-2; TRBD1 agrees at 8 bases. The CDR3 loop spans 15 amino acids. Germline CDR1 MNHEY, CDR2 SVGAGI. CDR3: CAGSYSAGGGYGYTF. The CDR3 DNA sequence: TGTGCCGGCAGTTACTCAGCAGGGGGCGGCTATGGCTACACCTTC.

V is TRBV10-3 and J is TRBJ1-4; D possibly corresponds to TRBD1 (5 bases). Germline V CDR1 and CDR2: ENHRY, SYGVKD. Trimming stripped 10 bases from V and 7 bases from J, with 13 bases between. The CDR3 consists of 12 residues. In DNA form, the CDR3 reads TGTGCCAGCAGGGCACTGGGTGAAAAACTGTTTTTT. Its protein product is CASRALGEKLFF.

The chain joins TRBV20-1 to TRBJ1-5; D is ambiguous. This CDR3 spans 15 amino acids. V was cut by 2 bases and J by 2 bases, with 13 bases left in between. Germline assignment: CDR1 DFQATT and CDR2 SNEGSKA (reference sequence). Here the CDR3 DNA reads TGCAGTGCTAGATCCGTGGAAGTCGGCAATCAGCCCCAGCATTTT. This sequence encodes CSARSVEVGNQPQHF.

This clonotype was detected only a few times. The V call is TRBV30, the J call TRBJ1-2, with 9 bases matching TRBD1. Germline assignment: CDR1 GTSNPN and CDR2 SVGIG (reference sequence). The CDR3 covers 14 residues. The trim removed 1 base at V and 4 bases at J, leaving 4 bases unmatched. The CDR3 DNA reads TGTGCCTGGAGTGAGGACAGGGGTGTCTATGGCTACACCTTC. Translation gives CAWSEDRGVYGYTF.